The source of this T cell receptor beta chain is a study of identical twins. Overall study results and limits: Abundant beta clonotypes from cord blood bore fewer insertions; memory repertoires lacked this pattern.

This CDR3 has 12 residues. With 2 bases removed from V and 4 bases from J, the gap between germline ends came to 4 bases. Germline V gene sequence: CDR1 SGHRS, CDR2 YFSETQ. This clonotype appeared a few times. Its antigen remains unidentified. TCRdb reprocessed the 5' RACE reads via MiXCR and lists one record per CDR3 protein. The repertoire holds roughly 1,500,000 distinct CDR3 sequences, 25% to 35% seen once, with about 0.27% in the top ten. The sequence came from a newborn girl in good health. The V call is TRBV5-1, the J call TRBJ2-1; no clear D gene. The sample was cord blood. CDR3 coding DNA: TGCGCCAGCAGCTTTCAATACAATGAGCAGTTCTTC. Amino acid sequence: CASSFQYNEQFF.